These 17 T cell receptor beta chains were all obtained from the same sample, sequenced in a study of OX40 agonist ivuxolimab in advanced cancers. Library creation used the immunoSEQ multiplex PCR assay. The table comes from immuneACCESS by way of TCRdb, which keeps in-frame sequences with V and J called. Part of the clones is missing from these tables; in studies checked, under half for an unresolved V gene and the rest for unknown reasons. The sample contains tens of thousands of clones, over 80% of them found a single time. Of the sample, 5.5% to 7% is held by the ten largest clones. The source material was CD4+ or CD8+ T cells sorted from blood, sampled in a trial of the OX40 agonist ivuxolimab. The receptors were gathered from an adult with an advanced solid tumor such as melanoma, head and neck, liver or kidney cancer.

CDR3 sequence (DNA): TGTGCAAGTCGCTTAGCGGCTAAGAGAGATACGCAGTATTTT. Translating it yields CASRLAAKRDTQYF. The rearrangement joins TRBV12-2 to TRBJ2-3. TRBV12-2 is a documented pseudogene. The CDR3 spans 14 residues.

This rearrangement joins TRBV7-2 to TRBJ2-1; D call uncertain. CDR3 size: 13 residues. Trimming took 9 bases from V and 6 from J, leaving 15 bases between them. Germline CDR1 is SGHTA and CDR2 is FQGNSA. The CDR3 sequence is CARGSLSGNEQFF. The CDR3 nucleotides read TGTGCCAGGGGCTCCCTTAGTGGCAATGAGCAGTTCTTC.

A single count supports this clone. V usage is TRBV19 and J usage is TRBJ2-6; 7 nucleotides align to TRBD1. V trimming: 5 bases; J trimming: 1 base; junction bases outside the gene matches: 5. The CDR3 contains 16 residues. Germline V gene data show CDR1 as LNHDA and CDR2 as SQIVND (reference sequence). The CDR3: CASSVARGSGANVLTF. CDR3 bases: TGTGCCAGTAGTGTAGCCAGGGGGTCTGGGGCCAACGTCCTGACTTTC.

The count of this clone is one. The V call is TRBV9, the J call TRBJ2-1; D is perhaps TRBD2 (6 bases). The CDR3 spans 15 residues. CDR1 and CDR2 (germline): SGDLS, YYNGEE. Trimming pared 0 bases from V and 10 bases from J, leaving 17 bases between. CDR3 sequence: CASSVVSVAAGEQFF. As DNA, the CDR3 is TGTGCCAGCAGCGTAGTGTCGGTCGCCGCGGGGGAGCAGTTCTTC. The complete variable domain, with remaining parts taken from reference TRBV9 and TRBJ2-1, reads DSGVTQTPKHLITATGQRVTLRCSPRSGDLSVYWYQQSLDQGLQFLIQYYNGEERAKGNILERFSAQQFPDLHSELNLSSLELGDSALYFCASSVVSVAAGEQFFGPGTRLTVL.

The rearrangement links TRBV19 to TRBJ1-1; 8 bases match TRBD1. Trimming at V came to 10 bases and at J to 5 bases, leaving 9 bases not matched to a gene. This CDR3 comprises 13 residues. Germline loops: CDR1 LNHDA, CDR2 SQIVND (reference sequence). CDR3 loop: CATLRTGMTEAFF. The DNA for the CDR3 is TGTGCCACCCTAAGGACAGGGATGACTGAAGCTTTCTTT. The full variable domain, completed using reference TRBV19 and TRBJ1-1, is DGGITQSPKYLFRKEGQNVTLSCEQNLNHDAMYWYRQDPGQGLRLIYYSQIVNDFQKGDIAEGYSVSREKKESFPLTVTSAQKNPTAFYLCATLRTGMTEAFFGQGTRLTVV.

The rearrangement joins TRBV6-5 to TRBJ1-1; maybe TRBD1 (6 bases). V was trimmed by 0 bases and J by 4 bases, leaving 12 bases between them. From germline, CDR1 is MNHEY and CDR2 SVGAGI. There are 15 residues in the CDR3. For the CDR3, the DNA is TGTGCCAGCAGTTACTCGAGTAGCAGGGGCACTGAAGCTTTCTTT. This codes for CASSYSSSRGTEAFF.

The chain couples TRBV4-3 to TRBJ2-7; 13 bases fit TRBD2. Germline CDR1 is LGHNA and CDR2 is YSLEER. V was pared by 0 bases and J by 3 bases, with 8 bases of the junction left unmatched. The CDR3 is 18 residues long. In nucleotides, the CDR3 is TGCGCCAGCAGCCAAGATCCATGGGGACTAGCGGGGAGCTACGAGCAGTACTTC. Translation: CASSQDPWGLAGSYEQYF.

The chain carries TRBV28 and TRBJ2-5; D gene ambiguous. Germline V CDR1 and CDR2: MDHEN, SYDVKM. The germline V and J ends were trimmed by 5 bases and 5 bases, with 18 bases remaining between them. This CDR3 region has 15 residues. The CDR3 spells CASSHDISSAETQYF. The CDR3 nucleotides read TGTGCCAGCAGTCACGACATATCTAGTGCTGAGACCCAGTACTTC.

The rearrangement joins TRBV18 to TRBJ2-7, with 9 bases identical to TRBD1. The CDR3 covers 16 residues. Looked up from germline, CDR1 is KGHSH and CDR2 is LQKENI. V shed 3 bases, J shed 3 bases, and the junction held 9 bases outside the gene matches. The CDR3 protein is CASSPRDRGGSYEQYV. In nucleotides, the CDR3 is TGTGCCAGCTCACCCCGTGACAGGGGGGGCAGCTACGAGCAGTACGTC.

This clone was seen only a few times. The V gene is TRBV6-6, the J gene TRBJ2-7; D unclear. The germline gives CDR1 MNHNY, CDR2 SVGAGI (reference sequence). The CDR3 is 12 residues long. Trimming pared 5 bases from V and 9 bases from J, leaving 14 bases between. The CDR3 DNA follows: TGTGCCAGCAGTCCGGGTGATAGGGTGCAGTACGTC. Amino acids: CASSPGDRVQYV.

The rearrangement joins TRBV9 to TRBJ1-3, with D possibly TRBD1 on 5 matching bases. The CDR3 covers 14 residues. V gave up 0 bases and J gave up 7 bases, with 11 bases separating them. The V gene's germline CDR1 is SGDLS and CDR2 YYNGEE. CDR3 amino acids: CASSVDVEGNTIYF. As DNA, the CDR3 is TGTGCCAGCAGCGTAGATGTAGAGGGGAACACCATATATTTT. Using reference TRBV9 and TRBJ1-3 for the parts outside the CDR3, the full variable domain is DSGVTQTPKHLITATGQRVTLRCSPRSGDLSVYWYQQSLDQGLQFLIQYYNGEERAKGNILERFSAQQFPDLHSELNLSSLELGDSALYFCASSVDVEGNTIYFGEGSWLTVV.

This clone was detected once. The gene calls are TRBV19 and TRBJ2-1, with 10 bases lining up with TRBD2. V lost 2 bases, J lost 10 bases, and 8 bases stayed unmatched. This CDR3 has 15 amino acids. The germline gives CDR1 LNHDA, CDR2 SQIVND (reference sequence). Written as DNA, the CDR3 is TGTGCCAGTAGTATATCAGCGGGAGGGGCACCCGAGCAGTTCTTC. It yields the protein CASSISAGGAPEQFF.

The CDR3: CASSQDQGTDTQYF. The CDR3 DNA follows: TGCGCCAGCAGCCAAGATCAGGGAACAGATACGCAGTATTTT. The chain is built from TRBV4-1 and TRBJ2-3; D is possibly TRBD1 (5 bases). The CDR3 is 14 residues long. Trimming took 0 bases from V and 3 from J, leaving 7 bases between them. Germline CDR1 reads MGHRA; CDR2 reads YSYEKL.

The chain uses TRBV6-6 and TRBJ1-1; D gene unclear. V lost 2 bases to trimming and J lost 3 bases, with 7 bases between them. Germline CDR1 MNHNY, CDR2 SVGAGI (reference sequence). This CDR3 is built from 13 residues. The CDR3 DNA reads TGTGCCAGCAGTTACCGCTCCGACACTGAAGCTTTCTTT. Its translation: CASSYRSDTEAFF.

CDR3 DNA: TGTGCCAGCAGTATAACCTTGAACACTGAAGCTTTCTTT. Translated: CASSITLNTEAFF. The chain couples TRBV28 to TRBJ1-1; D unclear. Looked up from germline, CDR1 is MDHEN and CDR2 is SYDVKM. Trimming shortened V by 5 bases and J by 0 bases, and 7 bases separated the two germline ends. The length of the CDR3 is 13 residues.

Remarks on this clone: A junction boundary mismatches the germline segment, possibly from a read error. The chain links TRBV7-7 to TRBJ1-4, with 7 bases identical to TRBD1. The V gene's germline CDR1 is SSHAT and CDR2 FNYEAQ (reference sequence). This CDR3 is 15 amino acids long. The CDR3 nucleotides are TGTGCTAGCAGCTTAGGGGGACAGAGAGGTGAAAAACTGTTTTTT. This codes for CASSLGGQRGEKLFF.

The genes are TRBV18 and TRBJ2-2, with D perhaps given as TRBD1 or TRBD2 (5 bases each). Germline V gene lookup returns CDR1 KGHSH and CDR2 LQKENI. The length of the CDR3 is 17 residues. Between the trimmed V and J ends, which lost 3 bases and 2 bases, there was a span of 16 bases. CDR3 coding DNA: TGTGCCAGCTCACCCCCTCTGGGGACCGTAAACACCGGGGAGCTGTTTTTT. It translates to CASSPPLGTVNTGELFF.